This T cell receptor (beta chain) comes out of a study of blood T cell repertoires in COVID-19. Background on the study: COVID-19 samples, acute and convalescent, were from the United States, Italy and Spain.

Study processing details: By means of reference gene primer amplification, nucleated cell counts were estimated. Measured with immunoSEQ multiplex PCR; TCRdb has only the in-frame clones, and not every one. That table gives V, J and clone size, and the DNA gave D and trimming. In the table there are nearly 65,000 clones, under 90% of which are singletons. V lost 3 bases and J 0 bases, leaving 11 bases between the germline ends. This CDR3 comprises 15 residues. Germline-derived CDR1 and CDR2 are LGHNA and YNFKEQ. The chain employs TRBV4-2 and TRBJ1-2; perhaps TRBD1 as D (6 bases). The origin of this receptor is a human donor in a cohort sampled during active COVID-19. The sequenced sample consisted of peripheral blood. The CDR3 sequence is CASSHQGSSNYGYTF. The CDR3 coding sequence is TGTGCCAGCAGCCACCAGGGGAGCTCTAACTATGGCTACACCTTC.